This paragraph reports one T cell receptor (beta chain). The V and J ends lost 6 bases and 1 base, in that order; junction bases with no gene match: 4. The length of the CDR3 is 15 residues. Per germline, CDR1 SNHLY and CDR2 FYNNEI. The entry originates in a study of cytomegalovirus exposure and HLA in healthy donors. It was with 60 Vbeta and 13 Jbeta primers that the PCR ran. Clones were sequenced by immunoSEQ multiplex PCR, and TCRdb holds only the in-frame ones, with some missing. The sample has about 130,000 clones, 73% seen once. The gene calls are TRBV2 and TRBJ2-5; 11 bases fit TRBD1. The sequence was obtained from a man aged 55 to 69 in good health and CMV-seropositive. The sample consisted of PBMCs. CDR3 nucleotide sequence: TGTGCCAGCAGCCGGGACAGGGGGTTCCAAGAGACCCAGTACTTC. Its protein is CASSRDRGFQETQYF.